In its sample, the clone carrying this TCR beta chain was seen a few times. Its antigen is unidentified. The trim removed 7 bases at V and 5 bases at J, leaving 8 bases unmatched. The CDR3 consists of 15 residues. Germline values: CDR1 MNHNS, CDR2 SASEGT. In the original analysis: In papillary thyroid cancer, a distant-metastasis classifier was built using CDR3 differences across clinicopathological groups. Via MiXCR, TCRdb re-called the PCR reads. The V and J calls and clone size come from TCRdb's table, not from the authors' own analysis. The table records around 6,400 clones, roughly a third of them present only once. The record originates from a study of metastatic and nonmetastatic thyroid tumors. Looking at the study overall: Repertoires of blood and of tissue (tumor or nodule) from malignant and benign thyroid patients were compared.

Overall study results and limits: In blood and tumor, TCR beta diversity was reportedly significantly higher in malignant thyroid tumors than in benign nodules.

Thyroid surgery was preceded by no treatment in any patient. The chain employs TRBV6-1 and TRBJ2-5; 12 nucleotides align to TRBD2. The sequenced material came from tumor tissue. The TCR comes from a female donor with papillary thyroid cancer or a benign thyroid nodule (not recorded which). Some clones in this sample may be carry-over from other donors' samples. CDR3 DNA: TGTGCCAGCAACCTACTAGCGGGAGGAGGTGAGACCCAGTACTTC. This gives the protein CASNLLAGGGETQYF.